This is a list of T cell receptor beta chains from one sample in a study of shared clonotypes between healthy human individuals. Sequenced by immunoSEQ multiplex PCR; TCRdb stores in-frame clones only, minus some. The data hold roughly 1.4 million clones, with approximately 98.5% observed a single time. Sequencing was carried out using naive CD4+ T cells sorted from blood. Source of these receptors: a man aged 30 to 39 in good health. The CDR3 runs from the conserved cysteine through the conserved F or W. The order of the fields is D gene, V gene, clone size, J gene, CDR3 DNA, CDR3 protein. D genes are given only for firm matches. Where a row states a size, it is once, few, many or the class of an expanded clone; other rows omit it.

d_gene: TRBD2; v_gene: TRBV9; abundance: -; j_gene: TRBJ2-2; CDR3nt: TGTGCCAGCAGCGTAGAGAGGGGCGGGGGTATAGGCGGGGAGCTGTTTTTT; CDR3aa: CASSVERGGGIGGELFF
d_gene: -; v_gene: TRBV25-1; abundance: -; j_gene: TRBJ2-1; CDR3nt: TGTGCCAGCAGTCCTATAGGGGCAACGGAGCAGTTCTTC; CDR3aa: CASSPIGATEQFF
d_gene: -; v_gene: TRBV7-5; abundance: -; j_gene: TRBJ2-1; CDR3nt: TGTGCCAGAAGCTCACACCACGGGAATGAGCAGTTCTTC; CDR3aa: CARSSHHGNEQFF
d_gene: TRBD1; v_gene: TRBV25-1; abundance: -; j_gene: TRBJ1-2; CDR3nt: TGTGCCAGCACCCCCGGACAGGGTGGTGGCTACACCTTC; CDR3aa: CASTPGQGGGYTF
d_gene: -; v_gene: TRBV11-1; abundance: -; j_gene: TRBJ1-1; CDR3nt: TGTGCCAGCAGCTTAGAGATTGTGGGGACTGAAGCTTTCTTT; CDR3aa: CASSLEIVGTEAFF
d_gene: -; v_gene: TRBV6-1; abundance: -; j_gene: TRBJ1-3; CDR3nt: TGTGCCAGCGGGGGGTCCACATCTTTTGGAAACACCATATATTTT; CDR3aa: CASGGSTSFGNTIYF
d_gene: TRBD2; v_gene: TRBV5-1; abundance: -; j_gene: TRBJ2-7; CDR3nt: TGCGCCAGCAGCTTGGTTGGGACTAGCGGGAGAGACGAGCAGTACTTC; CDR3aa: CASSLVGTSGRDEQYF
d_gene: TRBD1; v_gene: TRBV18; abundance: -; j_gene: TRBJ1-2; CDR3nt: TGTGCCAGCTCACTAAAACTAGTCTCCGACAGGGGGCTTGGCTACACCTTC; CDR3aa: CASSLKLVSDRGLGYTF
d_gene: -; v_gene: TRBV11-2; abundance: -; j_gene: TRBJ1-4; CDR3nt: TGTGCCAGCAGCCGCAGATCAGTTGCAACTAATGAAAAACTGTTTTTT; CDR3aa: CASSRRSVATNEKLFF
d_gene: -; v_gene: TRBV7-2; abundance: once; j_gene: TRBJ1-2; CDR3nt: TGTGCCAGCAGCTTAGATAGGTCTAACTATGGCTACACCTTC; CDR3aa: CASSLDRSNYGYTF
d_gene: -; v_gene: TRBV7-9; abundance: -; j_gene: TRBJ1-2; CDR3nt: TGTGCCAGCAGCTTAATGTCTTCGGGGGGCGCGGAAGGCTACACCTTC; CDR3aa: CASSLMSSGGAEGYTF
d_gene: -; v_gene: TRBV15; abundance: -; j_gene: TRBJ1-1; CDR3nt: TGTGCCACCAGCAAGGGAGGAGCAAACACTGAAGCTTTCTTT; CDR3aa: CATSKGGANTEAFF
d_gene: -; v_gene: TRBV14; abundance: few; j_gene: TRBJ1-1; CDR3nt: TGTGCCAGCAGCCAAGTGGTGAACACTGAAGCTTTCTTT; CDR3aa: CASSQVVNTEAFF
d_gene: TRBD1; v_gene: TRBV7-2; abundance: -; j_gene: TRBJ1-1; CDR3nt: TGTGCCAGCAGCTTGACGGGGACAGTGGAAAACACTGAAGCTTTCTTT; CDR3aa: CASSLTGTVENTEAFF
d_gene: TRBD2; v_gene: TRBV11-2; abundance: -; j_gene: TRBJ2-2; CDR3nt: TGTGCCAGCAGCTTAGTCGGACTAGCGGGAGTTAGCAGCACCGGGGAGCTGTTTTTT; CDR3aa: CASSLVGLAGVSSTGELFF
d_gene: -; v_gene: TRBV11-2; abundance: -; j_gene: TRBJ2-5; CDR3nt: TGTGCCAGCAGCACACGCCCAGCCCCTTCTGACAGGGAGGTGACCCAGTACTTC; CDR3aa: CASSTRPAPSDREVTQYF
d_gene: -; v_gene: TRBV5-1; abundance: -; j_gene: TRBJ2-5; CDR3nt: TGCGCCACCTCGGGAGGGGGCGCGGGAGAGACCCAGTACTTC; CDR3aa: CATSGGGAGETQYF
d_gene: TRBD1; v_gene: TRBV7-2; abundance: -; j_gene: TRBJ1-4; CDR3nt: TGTGCCAGCAGCTTAGAGGGACAGGGAAAACTGTTTTTT; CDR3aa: CASSLEGQGKLFF
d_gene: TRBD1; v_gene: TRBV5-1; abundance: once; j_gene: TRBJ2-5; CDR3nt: TGCGCCAGCAGCACAGGGGACAGATCCTTGAGGGAGACCCAGTACTTC; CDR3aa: CASSTGDRSLRETQYF
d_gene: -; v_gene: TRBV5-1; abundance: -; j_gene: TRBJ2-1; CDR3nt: TGCGCCAGCAGCTTGGACAGGGTGGACAATGAGCAGTTCTTC; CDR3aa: CASSLDRVDNEQFF
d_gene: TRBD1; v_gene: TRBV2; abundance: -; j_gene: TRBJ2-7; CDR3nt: TGTGCCAGCAGTAGACAGGGCCCCGCAACCTACGAGCAGTACTTC; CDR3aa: CASSRQGPATYEQYF
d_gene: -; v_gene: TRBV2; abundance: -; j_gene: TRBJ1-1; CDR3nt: TGTGCCAGCAGTCAACAGGTGAACACTGAAGCTTTCTTT; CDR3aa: CASSQQVNTEAFF
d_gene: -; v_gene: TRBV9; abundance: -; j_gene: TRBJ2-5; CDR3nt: TGTGCCAGCAGCCCCGGCAGGGGCGGGGAGACCCAGTACTTC; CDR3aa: CASSPGRGGETQYF
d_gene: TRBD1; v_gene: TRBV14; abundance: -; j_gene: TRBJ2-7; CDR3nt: TGTGCCAGCAGCCGCAACGCTCCATGGCGACCGGGACAGAGGTCCTACGAGCAGTACTTC; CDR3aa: CASSRNAPWRPGQRSYEQYF
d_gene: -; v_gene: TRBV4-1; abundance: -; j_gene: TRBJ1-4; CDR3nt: TGCGCCAGCAGCCCCCTTCCGGAAGCCCTGGCCCTTAATGAAAAACTGTTTTTT; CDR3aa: CASSPLPEALALNEKLFF
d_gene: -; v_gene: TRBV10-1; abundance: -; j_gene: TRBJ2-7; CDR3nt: TGCGCCAGCATTGTTCGGGACACTCCTCGGAGGGCGTACGAGCAGTACTTC; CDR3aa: CASIVRDTPRRAYEQYF
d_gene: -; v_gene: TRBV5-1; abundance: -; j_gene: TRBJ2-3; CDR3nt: TGCGCCAGCATCTCGGGACAACAAGCGGATACGCAGTATTTT; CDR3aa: CASISGQQADTQYF
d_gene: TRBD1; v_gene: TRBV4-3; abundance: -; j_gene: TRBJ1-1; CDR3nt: TGCGCCAGCAGCCAAGATCCAGGACAGGGAGGCACTGAAGCTTTCTTT; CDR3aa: CASSQDPGQGGTEAFF
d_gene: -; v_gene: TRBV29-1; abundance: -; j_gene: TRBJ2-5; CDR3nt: TGCAGCGTTGCGGGAACCCAAGAGACCCAGTACTTC; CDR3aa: CSVAGTQETQYF
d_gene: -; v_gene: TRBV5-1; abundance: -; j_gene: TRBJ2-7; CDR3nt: TGCGCCAGCAGCTCGTACCCTAGGGGCGAGCAGTACTTC; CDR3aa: CASSSYPRGEQYF
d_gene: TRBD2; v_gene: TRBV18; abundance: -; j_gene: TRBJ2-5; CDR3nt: TGTGCCAGCTCACCTTACCAGAGCGGGAGAGGTGAAGAGACCCAGTACTTC; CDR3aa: CASSPYQSGRGEETQYF
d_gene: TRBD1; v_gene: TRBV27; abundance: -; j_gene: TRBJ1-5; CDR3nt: TGTGCCAGCAGTTTAAAGGGAAGCCGGGACAGGGTGAATCAGCCCCAGCATTTT; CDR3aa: CASSLKGSRDRVNQPQHF
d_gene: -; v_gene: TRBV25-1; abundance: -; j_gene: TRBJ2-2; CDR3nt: TGTGCCAGCAGAGTGAACACCGGGGAGCTGTTTTTT; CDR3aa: CASRVNTGELFF
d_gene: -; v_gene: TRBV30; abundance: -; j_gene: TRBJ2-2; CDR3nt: TGTGCCTGGTTGCAGGGAGTCACCGGGGAGCTGTTTTTT; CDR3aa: CAWLQGVTGELFF
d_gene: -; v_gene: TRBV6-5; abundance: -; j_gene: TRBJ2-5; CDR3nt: TGTGCCAGCAGTTACTCGATTGAGAGGAAGACCCAGTACTTC; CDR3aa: CASSYSIERKTQYF
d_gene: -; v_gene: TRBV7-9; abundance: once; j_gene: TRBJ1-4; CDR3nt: TGTGCCAGCAGCTTAGCCGGCAGGGTAGAAAAGGAAAAACTGTTTTTT; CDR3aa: CASSLAGRVEKEKLFF
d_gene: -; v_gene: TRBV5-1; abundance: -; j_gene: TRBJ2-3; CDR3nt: TGCGCCAGCAGCTCTTACCTCACAGATACGCAGTATTTT; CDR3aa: CASSSYLTDTQYF
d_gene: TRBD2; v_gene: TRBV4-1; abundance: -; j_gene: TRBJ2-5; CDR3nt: TGCGCCAGCAGCCCCTGGGTTAGCGGGAGCCACCTTCAAGAGACCCAGTACTTC; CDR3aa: CASSPWVSGSHLQETQYF
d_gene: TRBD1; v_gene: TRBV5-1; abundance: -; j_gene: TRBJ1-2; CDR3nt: TGCGCCAGCAGCTTGGAGGTCAGGGGGTTCTATGGCTACACCTTC; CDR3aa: CASSLEVRGFYGYTF
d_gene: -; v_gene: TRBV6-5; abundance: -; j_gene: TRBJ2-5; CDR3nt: TGTGCCAGCAGTTATGTGGGAGGCAGGGAGACCCAGTACTTC; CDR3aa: CASSYVGGRETQYF
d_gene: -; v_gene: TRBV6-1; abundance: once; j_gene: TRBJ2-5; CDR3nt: TGTGCCAGCAGTGAATCTGCGGCAGGGAGAGAGACCCAGTACTTC; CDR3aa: CASSESAAGRETQYF
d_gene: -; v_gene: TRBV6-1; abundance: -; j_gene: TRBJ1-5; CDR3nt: TGTGCCAGCAGTCTGTCCCGGGGTAATCAGCCCCAGCATTTT; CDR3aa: CASSLSRGNQPQHF
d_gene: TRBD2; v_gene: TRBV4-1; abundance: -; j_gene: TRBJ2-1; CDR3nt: TGCGCCAGCAGTTGGCTAGCGGGAATCTCCTACAATGAGCAGTTCTTC; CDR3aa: CASSWLAGISYNEQFF
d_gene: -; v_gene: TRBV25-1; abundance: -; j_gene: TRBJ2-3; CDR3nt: TGTGCCAGCGCTGGAGACGGGTTGACAGATACGCAGTATTTT; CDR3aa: CASAGDGLTDTQYF
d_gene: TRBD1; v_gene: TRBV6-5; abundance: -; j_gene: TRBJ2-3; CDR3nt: TGTGCCAGCAGTCCCACGGGACAGCACACAGATACGCAGTATTTT; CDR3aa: CASSPTGQHTDTQYF
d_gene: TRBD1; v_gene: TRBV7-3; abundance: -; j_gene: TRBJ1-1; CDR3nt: TGTGCCAGCAGCCTGAGACAGGGCTCTGAAGCTTTCTTT; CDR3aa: CASSLRQGSEAFF
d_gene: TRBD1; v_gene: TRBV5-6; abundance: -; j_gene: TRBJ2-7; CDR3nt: TGTGCCAGCAGCTTGGCTGGGACAGGGCTGTACGAGCAGTACTTC; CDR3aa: CASSLAGTGLYEQYF